This TCR beta chain was captured in a study of CD8+CD57+ T cells in acquired aplastic anemia. TCR beta VDJ and CDR3 profiles were obtained from a genomic DNA template. A single record per CDR3 protein comes from TCRdb applying MiXCR to the reads. The data hold about 260,000 distinct CDR3 sequences, with about 80% observed a single time. Of note for this clonotype: One end of the junction varies from germline; a read error may be responsible.

The length of the CDR3 is 17 residues. The germline CDR1 and CDR2 sequences are SGHVS and FNYEAQ. All patients picked for sequencing had shown, by flow cytometry, an expansion of CD8+CD57+ cells. This TCR derives from a human donor with aplastic anemia. Sequenced: sorted CD4+, CD8+, or CD8+CD57+ T cells (not recorded which) from PBMCs. This rearrangement joins TRBV7-6 to TRBJ1-4; tentatively, D is TRBD1 (5 bases). The CDR3 protein is CASSQDPGSTGLEKLFF. The CDR3 bases are TGCGCCAGCAGCCAAGATCCGGGGTCAACAGGATTGGAAAAACTGTTTTTT.